In this sample, the clone carrying this T cell receptor (beta chain) turned up once. Its specificity is unknown. The assay was immunoSEQ multiplex PCR, and TCRdb's table has in-frame clones only and misses some. The sample has 200,000 to 250,000 clones, approximately 94% seen once. This CDR3 is built from 15 residues. CDR1 is MNHEY, CDR2 SVGAGI, per germline. With 5 bases clipped from V and 1 base from J, the junction kept 5 bases outside the gene matches. The sample originates from a study of T cell responses to AZD1222 COVID-19 vaccine. Study findings and constraints: Seropositive status at baseline applied to only six AZD1222 recipients. Within unmutated variant regions lay the reported targets of nearly half of spike-specific TCRs. Repertoires were collected only later (after the peak T cell response had occurred).

The TCR originated in an adult in good health. The starting material was peripheral blood, obtained on day 0 of MenACWY control vaccination. The rearrangement joins TRBV6-5 to TRBJ2-4; 7 positions agree with TRBD1. The CDR3 sequence is CASSPTGAAKNIQYF. Here the CDR3 DNA reads TGTGCCAGCAGTCCAACAGGGGCGGCCAAAAACATTCAGTACTTC.